This T cell receptor (beta chain) came from a study of CD8+CD57+ T cells in acquired aplastic anemia. Trimming cost V 4 bases and J 3 bases, with 16 bases left between them. From germline, CDR1 is SGHTA and CDR2 FQGNSA. This CDR3 is 15 amino acids long. Individuals selected for sequencing had exhibited CD8+CD57+ cell expansion on flow cytometry. The TCR beta profiling, which covered VDJ combination and CDR3 sequence, was carried out using genomic DNA as the template. TCRdb itself ran the reads through MiXCR, one entry per CDR3 protein. The table records roughly 250,000 distinct CDR3 sequences, around 82% of them present only once.

Sequenced sample: sorted CD4+, CD8+, or CD8+CD57+ T cells (not recorded which) from PBMCs. The origin of this receptor is a human donor with aplastic anemia. The chain recombines TRBV7-2 with TRBJ2-7, with unresolved D. The CDR3 DNA reads as TGTGCCAGCAGCTCACGCGTACAGAGAGACTACGAGCAGTACTTC. Translation gives CASSSRVQRDYEQYF.